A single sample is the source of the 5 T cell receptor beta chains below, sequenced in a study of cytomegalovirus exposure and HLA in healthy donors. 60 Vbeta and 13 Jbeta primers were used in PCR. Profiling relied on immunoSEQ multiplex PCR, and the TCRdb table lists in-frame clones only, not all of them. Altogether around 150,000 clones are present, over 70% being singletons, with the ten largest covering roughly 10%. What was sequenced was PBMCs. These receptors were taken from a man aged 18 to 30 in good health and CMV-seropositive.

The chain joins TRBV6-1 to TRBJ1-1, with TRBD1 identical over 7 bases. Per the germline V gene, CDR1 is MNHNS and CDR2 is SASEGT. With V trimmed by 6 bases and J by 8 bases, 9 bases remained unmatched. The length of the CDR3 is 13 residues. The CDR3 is CASRRTGAKEAFF. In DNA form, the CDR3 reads TGTGCCAGCAGACGTACAGGGGCGAAGGAAGCTTTCTTT.

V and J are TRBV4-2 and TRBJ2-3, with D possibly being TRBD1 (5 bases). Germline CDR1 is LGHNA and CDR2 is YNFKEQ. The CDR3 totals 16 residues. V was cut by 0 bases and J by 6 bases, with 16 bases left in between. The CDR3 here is CASSQDRVGHTDTQYF. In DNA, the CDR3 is TGTGCCAGCAGCCAAGACAGGGTCGGGCACACGGATACGCAGTATTTT.

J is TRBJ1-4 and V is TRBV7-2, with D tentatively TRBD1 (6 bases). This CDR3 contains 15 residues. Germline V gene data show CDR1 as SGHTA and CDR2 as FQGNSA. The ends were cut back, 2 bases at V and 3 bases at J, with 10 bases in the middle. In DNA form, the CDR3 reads TGTGCCAGCAGCTTAAGGGGGGGGGCTAATGAAAAACTGTTTTTT. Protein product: CASSLRGGANEKLFF.

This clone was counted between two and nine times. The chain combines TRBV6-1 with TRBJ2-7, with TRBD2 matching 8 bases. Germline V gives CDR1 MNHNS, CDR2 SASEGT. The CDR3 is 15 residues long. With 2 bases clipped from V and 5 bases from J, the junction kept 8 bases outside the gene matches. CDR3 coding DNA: TGTGCCAGCAGTGAAACCGTGACTAGCGCCCACGAGCAGTACTTC. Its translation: CASSETVTSAHEQYF.

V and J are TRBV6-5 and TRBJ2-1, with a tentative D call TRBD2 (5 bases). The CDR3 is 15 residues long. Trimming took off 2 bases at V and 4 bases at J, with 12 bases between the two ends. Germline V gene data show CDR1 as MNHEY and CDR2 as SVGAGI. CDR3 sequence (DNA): TGTGCCAGCAGTTACAGCCGACTAACATACAATGAGCAGTTCTTC. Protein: CASSYSRLTYNEQFF.